Here is one T cell receptor (beta chain) with its context. Antigen: not known. This sample stems from a study of T cell responses to AZD1222 COVID-19 vaccine. Study results and caveats: The study sampled repertoires only after the peak T cell response.

The assay was immunoSEQ multiplex PCR, and TCRdb's table has in-frame clones only and misses some. The data contain approximately 210,000 clones, approximately 89% of them singletons. Deletions cut 0 bases from V and 7 bases from J, with 15 bases between. The CDR3 spans 15 residues. The germline CDR1 and CDR2 sequences are LGHDT and YNNKEL (reference sequence). Sample: peripheral blood, taken 28 days after the second AZD1222 dose. The chain couples TRBV3-1 (or the pseudogene TRBV3-2) to TRBJ2-5; D gene ambiguous. The TCR originated in an adult who received the AZD1222 COVID-19 vaccine. In nucleotides, the CDR3 is TGTGCCAGCAGCCAAGACGATGGGCCCCAGGTGACCCAGTACTTC. Translation: CASSQDDGPQVTQYF.